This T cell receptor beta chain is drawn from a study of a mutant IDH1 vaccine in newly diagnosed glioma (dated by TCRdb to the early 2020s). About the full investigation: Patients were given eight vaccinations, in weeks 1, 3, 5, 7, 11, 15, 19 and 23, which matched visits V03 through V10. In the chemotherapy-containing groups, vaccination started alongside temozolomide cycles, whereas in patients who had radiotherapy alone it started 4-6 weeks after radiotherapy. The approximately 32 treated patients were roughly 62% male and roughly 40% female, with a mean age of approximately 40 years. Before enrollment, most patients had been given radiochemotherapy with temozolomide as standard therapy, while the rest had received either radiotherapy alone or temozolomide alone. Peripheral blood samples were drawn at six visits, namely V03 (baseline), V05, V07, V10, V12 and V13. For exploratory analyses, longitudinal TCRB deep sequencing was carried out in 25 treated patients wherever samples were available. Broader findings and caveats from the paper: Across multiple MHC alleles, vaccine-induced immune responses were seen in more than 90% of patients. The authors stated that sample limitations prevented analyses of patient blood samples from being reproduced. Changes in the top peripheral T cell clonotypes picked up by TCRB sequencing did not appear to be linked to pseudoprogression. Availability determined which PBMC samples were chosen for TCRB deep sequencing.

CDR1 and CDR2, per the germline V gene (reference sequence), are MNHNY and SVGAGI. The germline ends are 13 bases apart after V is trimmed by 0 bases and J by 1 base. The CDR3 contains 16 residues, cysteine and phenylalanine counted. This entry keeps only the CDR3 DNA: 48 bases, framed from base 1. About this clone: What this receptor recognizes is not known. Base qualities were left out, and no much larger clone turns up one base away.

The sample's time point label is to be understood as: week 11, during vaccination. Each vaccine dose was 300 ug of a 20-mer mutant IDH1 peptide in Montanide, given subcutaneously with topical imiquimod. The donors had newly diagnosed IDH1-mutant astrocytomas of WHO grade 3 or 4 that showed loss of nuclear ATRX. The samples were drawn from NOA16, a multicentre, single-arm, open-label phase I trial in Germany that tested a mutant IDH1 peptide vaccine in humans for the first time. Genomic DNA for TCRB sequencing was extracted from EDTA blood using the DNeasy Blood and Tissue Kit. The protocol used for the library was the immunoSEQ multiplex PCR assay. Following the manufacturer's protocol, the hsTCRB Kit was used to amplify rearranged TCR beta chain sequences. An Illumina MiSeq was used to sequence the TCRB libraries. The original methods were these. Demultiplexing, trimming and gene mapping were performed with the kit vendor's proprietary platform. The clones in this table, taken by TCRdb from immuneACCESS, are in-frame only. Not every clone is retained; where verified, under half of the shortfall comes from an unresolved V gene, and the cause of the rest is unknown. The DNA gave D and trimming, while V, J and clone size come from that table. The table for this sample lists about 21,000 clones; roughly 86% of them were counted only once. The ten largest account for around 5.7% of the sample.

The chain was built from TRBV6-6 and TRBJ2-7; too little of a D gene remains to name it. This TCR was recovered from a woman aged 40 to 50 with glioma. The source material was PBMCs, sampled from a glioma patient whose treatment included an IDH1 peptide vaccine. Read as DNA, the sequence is TGTGCCAGCAGTTACTCAAGTGGAACATATTCCTACGAGCAGTACTTC. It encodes CASSYSSGTYSYEQYF.